This T cell receptor beta chain was sequenced in a study of blood T cell repertoires in COVID-19 (dated by TCRdb to the early 2020s). Study-wide context: Collaborator samples came from the United States, Italy and Spain and covered acute and convalescent phases of COVID-19. The prospective study material was composed of cDNA or gDNA derived from T cells, B-cell-depleted T cells, or PBMCs. Deeply sampled blood TCRbeta repertoires from subjects exposed to, actively infected with, or recovered from COVID-19 were included in the dataset. The repertoires were made available in a free public database intended to serve as a resource for research on the immune response to SARS-CoV-2. Samples were obtained from the ongoing ImmuneRACE study (first 160 participants) and from some 1,300 subjects provided by 6 global collaborators. A de-identified subject ID, COVID-19 status, age in years and sex were almost always included in the sample metadata. Where available, HLA class I and class II types were taken from metadata supplied by the sample provider and were not determined by assay-based typing. General findings and caveats noted by the study authors: The quantity of clinical and demographic metadata differed by source and by participant and was supplied without curation.

Samples from volunteer blood donors who had recovered from COVID-19 were contributed by a second Seattle source. Collaborating institutions collected whole blood in K2EDTA tubes following their own protocols. For TCRbeta analysis, collaborator samples were shipped as frozen whole blood, as isolated PBMCs, or as DNA extracted from either sample type. There are 13 amino acids in the CDR3, from cysteine to phenylalanine inclusive. This entry keeps only the CDR3 DNA: 39 bases, framed from base 1. From the germline V gene, CDR1 is SGHVS and CDR2 is FNYEAQ. Trimming takes 6 bases off V and 3 bases off J; junction bases not matched to a gene: 5. Notes on this clone: Its antigen target is currently unknown. Qualities for individual bases were not recorded, and no much larger clone is one base off.

TCRbeta CDR3 regions were amplified from genomic DNA by means of the immunoSEQ Assay, a bias-controlled multiplex PCR. The study's own analysis went as follows. Within the assay, amplification of reference gene primers was used to estimate how many nucleated cells each sample contained. Sequence reads were collapsed and filtered to measure the absolute abundance of every unique TCRbeta CDR3 rearrangement. For each sample, productive Simpson clonality was calculated as the square root of Simpson's diversity index over productive rearrangements. The table was pulled from immuneACCESS by TCRdb, which kept in-frame rearrangements only. Such tables lose some clones; where checked, under half of the loss comes from unresolved V genes, and the rest has no known cause. V, J and clone size are taken as reported in that table, and D and trimming were inferred from the DNA itself. This sample holds 170,000 or so clones; just under 90% were observed only once. 0.85% to 0.95% of the sample goes to the ten largest clones.

The sequencing input was peripheral blood. This clonotype was obtained from a woman between 18 and 29 years old who had recovered from COVID-19. The chain employs TRBV7-6 and TRBJ2-7; 7 middle bases align to TRBD1. This receptor has the CDR3 CASSSGQYYEQYF. The nucleotide sequence is TGTGCCAGCAGTTCGGGACAGTACTACGAGCAGTACTTC.